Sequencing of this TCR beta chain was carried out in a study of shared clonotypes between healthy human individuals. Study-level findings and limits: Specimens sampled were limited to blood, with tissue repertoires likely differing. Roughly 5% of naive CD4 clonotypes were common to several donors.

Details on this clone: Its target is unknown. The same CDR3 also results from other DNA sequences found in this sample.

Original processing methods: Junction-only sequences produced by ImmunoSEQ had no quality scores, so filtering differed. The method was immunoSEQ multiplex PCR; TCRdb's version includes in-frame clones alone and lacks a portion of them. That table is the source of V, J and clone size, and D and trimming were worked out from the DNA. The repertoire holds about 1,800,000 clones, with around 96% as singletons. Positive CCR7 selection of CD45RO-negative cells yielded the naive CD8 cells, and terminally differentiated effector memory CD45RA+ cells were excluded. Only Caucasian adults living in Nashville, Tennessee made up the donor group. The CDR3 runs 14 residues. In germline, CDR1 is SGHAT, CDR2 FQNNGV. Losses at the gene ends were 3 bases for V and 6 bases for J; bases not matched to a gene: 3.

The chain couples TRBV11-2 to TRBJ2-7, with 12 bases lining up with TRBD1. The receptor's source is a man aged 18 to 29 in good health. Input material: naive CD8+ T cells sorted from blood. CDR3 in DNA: TGTGCCAGCAGCTTCGGGACAGGGGGCTTCGAGCAGTACTTC. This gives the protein CASSFGTGGFEQYF.